This T cell receptor (beta chain) was captured by sequencing in a study of breast tumors, draining lymph nodes, adjacent tissues. Findings and limits, study-wide: Tumor T cell lymph node origin was a supported hypothesis, not proven. Findings are consistent with lymph node origin and intratumoral expansion of most tumor T cells. Compared with basal-like, luminal-like tumors shared significantly more repertoire with nontumor tissue. Tumors had less TCR diversity than lymph nodes, more than nontumor tissue.

The germline gives CDR1 SGHDT, CDR2 YYEEEE. The CDR3 spans 17 residues. V lost 1 base and J 4 bases, leaving 19 bases between the germline ends. Axillary draining lymph nodes of breast cancer patients supplied the node samples. TCRdb redid the calling of the multiplex PCR reads with MiXCR, one entry per CDR3 protein. The sample shows about 230,000 distinct CDR3 sequences, about 30% of them seen only once. This clonotype has a count of ten or more. Its antigen is not known. The clonotype was recovered from a female donor with breast cancer. Some clones in this sample may be carry-over from other donors' samples. Sequencing was done on a sample of axillary lymph node tissue. The V call is TRBV5-6, the J call TRBJ2-3; a possible D gene is TRBD2 (6 bases). The CDR3, as DNA: TGTGCCAGCAGCTTGAGTTTAGGAGGGGCTAAGCCAGATACGCAGTATTTT. It is translated as CASSLSLGGAKPDTQYF.